A selection of T cell receptor beta chains follows, all from one sample in a study of chemoradiotherapy in HPV16-positive cancers. Only in-frame clones appear in the TCRdb table, and some are missing; sequencing was by immunoSEQ multiplex PCR. The table has 4,200 or so clones, about four fifths seen once. This specimen was tumor tissue, taken from a patient who underwent chemoradiotherapy. These receptors were obtained from a human donor with HPV-associated anogenital cancer. Both conserved end residues are part of each CDR3. The D gene is left open where the match is weak. Expanded clones get a size class; other rows say once, few or many, or leave the size out.

V gene: TRBV29-1
clone size: once
D gene: TRBD2
J gene: TRBJ2-7
CDR3 DNA: TGCAGCGTTGTAGACCCTTTAGCGGGGGGGCATTACGAGCAGTACTTC
CDR3 protein: CSVVDPLAGGHYEQYF

V gene: TRBV5-1
clone size: NA
D gene: NA
J gene: TRBJ1-1
CDR3 DNA: TGCGCCAGCAGCTTGGAGGGGGGAAGAACTGAAGCTTTCTTT
CDR3 protein: CASSLEGGRTEAFF

V gene: TRBV15
clone size: NA
D gene: NA
J gene: TRBJ2-4
CDR3 DNA: TGTGCCACCGGGGTCAGGGACAAAAACATTCAGTACTTC
CDR3 protein: CATGVRDKNIQYF

V gene: TRBV11-3
clone size: few
D gene: NA
J gene: TRBJ1-3
CDR3 DNA: TGTGCCAGCAGCGCCCGCGACAGGAGCTCTGGAAACACCATATATTTT
CDR3 protein: CASSARDRSSGNTIYF

V gene: TRBV30
clone size: NA
D gene: TRBD1
J gene: TRBJ2-7
CDR3 DNA: TGTGCCTGGAGTGGGACAGGGTACGAGCAGTACTTC
CDR3 protein: CAWSGTGYEQYF

V gene: TRBV7-9
clone size: once
D gene: TRBD1
J gene: TRBJ2-1
CDR3 DNA: TGTGCCAGCAGCTCAGGGTCCGGGACAGAGTACAATGAGCAGTTCTTC
CDR3 protein: CASSSGSGTEYNEQFF

V gene: TRBV11-3
clone size: NA
D gene: NA
J gene: TRBJ1-6
CDR3 DNA: TGTGCCAGCTCCCCCTTGACAAGCCATAATTCACCCCTCCACTTT
CDR3 protein: CASSPLTSHNSPLHF

V gene: TRBV7-2
clone size: NA
D gene: NA
J gene: TRBJ1-1
CDR3 DNA: TGTGCCAGCAGCTTAGCGACAAGCCACACTGAAGCTTTCTTT
CDR3 protein: CASSLATSHTEAFF

V gene: TRBV5-8
clone size: once
D gene: NA
J gene: TRBJ2-5
CDR3 DNA: TGTGCCAGCAGCCCAACAGTACAAGAGACCCAGTACTTC
CDR3 protein: CASSPTVQETQYF

V gene: TRBV5-1
clone size: NA
D gene: TRBD1
J gene: TRBJ2-7
CDR3 DNA: TGCGCCAGCAATTGGGGGACAGGTTTAGGCTACGAGCAGTACTTC
CDR3 protein: CASNWGTGLGYEQYF

V gene: TRBV2
clone size: NA
D gene: NA
J gene: TRBJ2-5
CDR3 DNA: TGTGCCAGGGGGAACTTGGGCGGGGGCATCGGGGAGACCCAGTACTTC
CDR3 protein: CARGNLGGGIGETQYF

V gene: TRBV9
clone size: few
D gene: TRBD1
J gene: TRBJ2-7
CDR3 DNA: TGTGCCAGCAGCCCAAGGGACAGGGGTATCAACGAGCAGTACTTC
CDR3 protein: CASSPRDRGINEQYF

V gene: TRBV5-1
clone size: few
D gene: NA
J gene: TRBJ2-2
CDR3 DNA: TGCGCCAGCAGGGCGGAGGCGAACACCGGGGAGCTGTTTTTT
CDR3 protein: CASRAEANTGELFF

V gene: TRBV11-2
clone size: NA
D gene: NA
J gene: TRBJ2-3
CDR3 DNA: TGTGCCAGCAGCTTAGGCAGGGACACAGATACGCAGTATTTT
CDR3 protein: CASSLGRDTDTQYF

V gene: TRBV5-4
clone size: NA
D gene: NA
J gene: TRBJ1-6
CDR3 DNA: TGTGCCAGCAGCTCCGACAGCGGCAATTCACCCCTCCACTTT
CDR3 protein: CASSSDSGNSPLHF

V gene: TRBV7-8
clone size: NA
D gene: TRBD2
J gene: TRBJ2-3
CDR3 DNA: TGTGCCAGCAGCTCTAAGAGGGAGGGTACGCAGTATTTT
CDR3 protein: CASSSKREGTQYF

V gene: TRBV5-1
clone size: NA
D gene: NA
J gene: TRBJ2-3
CDR3 DNA: TGCGCCAGCAGCTTGAGTAAGACCACAGATACGCAGTATTTT
CDR3 protein: CASSLSKTTDTQYF

V gene: TRBV7-2
clone size: once
D gene: TRBD2
J gene: TRBJ2-2
CDR3 DNA: TGTGCCAGCAGCTTAAATAATTTAGCGGGGGGGAACACCGGGGAGCTGTTTTTT
CDR3 protein: CASSLNNLAGGNTGELFF

V gene: TRBV5-5
clone size: NA
D gene: TRBD2
J gene: TRBJ2-7
CDR3 DNA: TGTGCCAGCAGCTTCGCGGGGGGCTCCTACGAGCAGTACTTC
CDR3 protein: CASSFAGGSYEQYF

V gene: TRBV6-5
clone size: NA
D gene: TRBD1
J gene: TRBJ1-1
CDR3 DNA: TGTGCCAGCAGTTACCAGGGGGCCGCTTTCTTT
CDR3 protein: CASSYQGAAFF

V gene: TRBV5-4
clone size: NA
D gene: TRBD1
J gene: TRBJ2-1
CDR3 DNA: TGTGCCAGCAGCCTAGACAGGGGAAAGCAGTTCTTC
CDR3 protein: CASSLDRGKQFF

V gene: TRBV27
clone size: NA
D gene: NA
J gene: TRBJ2-5
CDR3 DNA: TGTGCCAGCAGTTTCCGCGGGAAAGAGACCCAGTACTTC
CDR3 protein: CASSFRGKETQYF

V gene: TRBV11-2
clone size: few
D gene: NA
J gene: TRBJ2-7
CDR3 DNA: TGTGCCAGCAGCGGGGCGGCTCTCCGGGCCTCCGAGCAGTACTTC
CDR3 protein: CASSGAALRASEQYF

V gene: TRBV11-2
clone size: NA
D gene: NA
J gene: TRBJ1-2
CDR3 DNA: TGTGCCAGCAGCTTAACCGATGGGAGAGAGGGCTACACCTTC
CDR3 protein: CASSLTDGREGYTF

V gene: TRBV10-1
clone size: few
D gene: NA
J gene: TRBJ2-1
CDR3 DNA: TGCGCCAGCAGTGACGGGGGCGCTGGTGTCAATGAGCAGTTCTTC
CDR3 protein: CASSDGGAGVNEQFF

V gene: TRBV21-1
clone size: NA
D gene: NA
J gene: TRBJ2-1
CDR3 DNA: TGTGCCAGCAGCAAAAGGAAAGGGACAGGGGGTGTATATGAGCAGTTCTTC
CDR3 protein: CASSKRKGTGGVYEQFF

V gene: TRBV23-1
clone size: NA
D gene: NA
J gene: TRBJ1-2
CDR3 DNA: TGCGCCAGCAGTCAATCGTCGGCAGCCCCTAACTATGGCTACACCTTC
CDR3 protein: CASSQSSAAPNYGYTF

V gene: TRBV7-8
clone size: NA
D gene: TRBD2
J gene: TRBJ2-7
CDR3 DNA: TGTGCCAGCAGCTTGACGGGACTAGCGGGGTCTACGGGGCAGTACTTC
CDR3 protein: CASSLTGLAGSTGQYF

V gene: TRBV7-2
clone size: NA
D gene: NA
J gene: TRBJ2-1
CDR3 DNA: TGTGCCAGCAGCTACGACTCAGATAGGGTCGATGAGCAGTTCTTC
CDR3 protein: CASSYDSDRVDEQFF

V gene: TRBV5-1
clone size: NA
D gene: TRBD2
J gene: TRBJ2-7
CDR3 DNA: TGCGCCAGCAAACTAGCGGTGGAGGGTTTTTACGAGCAGTACTTC
CDR3 protein: CASKLAVEGFYEQYF

V gene: TRBV15
clone size: NA
D gene: NA
J gene: TRBJ1-5
CDR3 DNA: TGTGCCACCAGCAGAGAACACACTAATCAGCCCCAGCATTTT
CDR3 protein: CATSREHTNQPQHF

V gene: TRBV6-1
clone size: NA
D gene: NA
J gene: TRBJ1-2
CDR3 DNA: TGTGCCAGCAGTGAAGGGGAGGACGCTCGCTATGGCTACACCTTC
CDR3 protein: CASSEGEDARYGYTF

V gene: TRBV5-1
clone size: NA
D gene: NA
J gene: TRBJ2-5
CDR3 DNA: TGCGCCAGCAGCTTGGCCGCGGGGGCGAGTACGCAGTACTTC
CDR3 protein: CASSLAAGASTQYF

V gene: TRBV2
clone size: few
D gene: TRBD1
J gene: TRBJ2-7
CDR3 DNA: TGTGCCAGCAGTGAAAGCGGACAGGGAACCCGGTTC
CDR3 protein: CASSESGQGTRF

V gene: TRBV19
clone size: NA
D gene: NA
J gene: TRBJ2-3
CDR3 DNA: TGTGCCAGTAGTATCCTCTCGCGGCGGGGGCGAACAGATACGCAGTATTTT
CDR3 protein: CASSILSRRGRTDTQYF

V gene: TRBV7-2
clone size: NA
D gene: NA
J gene: TRBJ2-1
CDR3 DNA: TGTGCCAGCAGAAGGGGGGCCTACAATGAGCAGTTCTTC
CDR3 protein: CASRRGAYNEQFF

V gene: TRBV4-3
clone size: once
D gene: NA
J gene: TRBJ2-5
CDR3 DNA: TGCGCCAGCAGCCAAGGTGATCGGGGAACAGAGACCCAGTACTTC
CDR3 protein: CASSQGDRGTETQYF

V gene: TRBV14
clone size: NA
D gene: NA
J gene: TRBJ2-7
CDR3 DNA: TGTGCCAGCAGCTCGGGGGCCCGCTCCGTTCGGCAGTACTTC
CDR3 protein: CASSSGARSVRQYF

V gene: TRBV5-4
clone size: NA
D gene: NA
J gene: TRBJ2-5
CDR3 DNA: TGTGCCAGCAGCTCCGGTAGCGTACAAGAGACCCAGTACTTC
CDR3 protein: CASSSGSVQETQYF

V gene: TRBV7-3
clone size: NA
D gene: NA
J gene: TRBJ2-1
CDR3 DNA: TGTGCCAGCAGGACCGAAGCGGTGAGTGAGCAGTTCTTC
CDR3 protein: CASRTEAVSEQFF

V gene: TRBV9
clone size: NA
D gene: NA
J gene: TRBJ2-5
CDR3 DNA: TGTGCCAGCAGCCCTTCTACCGGGACCGGGAAAGAGACCCAGTACTTC
CDR3 protein: CASSPSTGTGKETQYF

V gene: TRBV5-1
clone size: NA
D gene: NA
J gene: TRBJ2-7
CDR3 DNA: TGCGCCAGCAGCTTGGTGTCAGGACAGCTTTCCTACGAGCAGTACTTC
CDR3 protein: CASSLVSGQLSYEQYF

V gene: TRBV19
clone size: NA
D gene: NA
J gene: TRBJ2-3
CDR3 DNA: TGTGCCAGTAGTTTTACGACTTCCGATACGCAGTATTTT
CDR3 protein: CASSFTTSDTQYF

V gene: TRBV27
clone size: NA
D gene: TRBD2
J gene: TRBJ2-1
CDR3 DNA: TGTGCCAGCAGCTTAGCTAGCGGGAGGGCATTTAACTCCTACAATGAGCAGTTCTTC
CDR3 protein: CASSLASGRAFNSYNEQFF

V gene: TRBV14
clone size: NA
D gene: NA
J gene: TRBJ1-3
CDR3 DNA: TGTGCCAGCAGCCGAAGCCCGACGGCACGAACGGACACCATATATTTT
CDR3 protein: CASSRSPTARTDTIYF

V gene: TRBV19
clone size: once
D gene: NA
J gene: TRBJ2-3
CDR3 DNA: TGTGCCAGTAGTATGTCCCTTACAGATACGCAGTATTTT
CDR3 protein: CASSMSLTDTQYF

V gene: TRBV9
clone size: NA
D gene: NA
J gene: TRBJ2-7
CDR3 DNA: TGTGCCAGCAGCGTAGCTACTGGGGGCTACGAGCAGTACTTC
CDR3 protein: CASSVATGGYEQYF

V gene: TRBV5-4
clone size: NA
D gene: NA
J gene: TRBJ2-5
CDR3 DNA: TGTGCCAGCAGCTTAGCAGGGACCCAAGAGACCCAGTACTTC
CDR3 protein: CASSLAGTQETQYF

V gene: TRBV28
clone size: NA
D gene: NA
J gene: TRBJ1-3
CDR3 DNA: TGTGCCAGCAGTTTACCGAGCTCTGGAAACACCATATATTTT
CDR3 protein: CASSLPSSGNTIYF

V gene: TRBV21-1
clone size: once
D gene: NA
J gene: TRBJ1-1
CDR3 DNA: TGTGCCAGCAGCAAAGATCCCCTAGCTAGGGGGAACACTGAAGCTTTCTTT
CDR3 protein: CASSKDPLARGNTEAFF

V gene: TRBV5-1
clone size: NA
D gene: NA
J gene: TRBJ2-5
CDR3 DNA: TGCGCCAGCAGCTTGATGTCCGCGGCAGTCCAAGAGACCCAGTACTTC
CDR3 protein: CASSLMSAAVQETQYF

V gene: TRBV5-1
clone size: NA
D gene: NA
J gene: TRBJ1-1
CDR3 DNA: TGCGCCAGCAGGGAGGGGCCTGACACTGAAGCTTTCTTT
CDR3 protein: CASREGPDTEAFF